The T cell receptor beta chain under discussion was sequenced for a study of T cell clonotyping in hematopoietic cell transplantation. The CDR3 is 15 amino acids. CDR1 SGHNT and CDR2 YYREEE come from the germline V gene (reference sequence). J was trimmed by 7 bases and V by 5 bases; bases with no gene match: 14. Some clones are missing from TCRdb's copy, which holds only in-frame ones; the method was immunoSEQ multiplex PCR. This table holds nearly 9,500 clones, around 97% found once. This chain joins TRBV5-4 and TRBJ1-2; the match to TRBD1 covers 7 bases. This sequence was found in a male patient over 55 who had an allogeneic stem cell transplant from a related donor, so the T cells may come from the graft donor. Some clones in this sample may be carry-over from other donors' samples. The input for sequencing was peripheral blood mononuclear cells, taken 100 days after allogeneic stem cell transplant. DNA of the CDR3: TGTGCCAGCAGAGGATACAACGACAGGGCAGGTGGCTACACCTTC. Protein: CASRGYNDRAGGYTF.